Listed below are T cell receptor beta chains from one sample, sequenced in a study of T cells in Graves' hyperthyroidism and ophthalmopathy. TCRdb called the multiplex PCR reads again in MiXCR, with one record for every CDR3 protein. The table records hundreds of thousands of distinct CDR3 sequences, approximately 40% of them present only once. Sequencing used blood. Receptor source: a woman between 40 and 50 years old with Graves' hyperthyroidism. Both conserved end residues are part of each CDR3.

TRBV12-3/TRBV12-4,TRBJ2-7,15,CASSPTGGVGGEQYF
TRBV20-1,TRBJ1-2,13,CSATQGGNYGYTF
TRBV20-1,TRBJ1-2,14,CSAREETSNYGYTF
TRBV19,TRBJ1-1,15,CASSTGGVTNTEAFF
TRBV9,TRBJ2-7,15,CASSPRGGNKYEQYF
TRBV19,TRBJ2-5,14,CASSIWGPQETQYF
TRBV6-5,TRBJ1-4,14,CASSLAGKGGKLFF
TRBV7-2,TRBJ1-1,17,CASSKGEVGVWGTEAFF
TRBV7-2,TRBJ2-5,16,CASSLTTSGGQGTQYF
TRBV6-5,TRBJ1-1,14,CASSVGQHNTEAFF
TRBV20-1,TRBJ1-2,17,CSARDRKTNVGKWRYTF
TRBV4-1,TRBJ1-3,17,CASSQGSTGASGNTIYF
TRBV24-1,TRBJ2-3,14,CATMDRGHSDTQYF
TRBV7-2,TRBJ2-5,13,CASSLYPRETQYF
TRBV4-2,.,16,CASSLQVPVSYNEQYF
TRBV10-3,TRBJ2-7,14,CATTQREDLEEQYF
TRBV20-1,TRBJ2-5,12,CSLLAGKETQYF
TRBV5-1,TRBJ1-4,16,CASSGGPRDGNEKLFF
TRBV19,TRBJ1-5,14,CASSGQGRNQPQHF
TRBV29-1,TRBJ2-2,15,CSVISPGGVTGELFF
TRBV6-5,TRBJ2-7,14,CASPDNPGTNEQYF
TRBV9,TRBJ1-1,16,CASSESQQGTNTEAFF
TRBV12-3/TRBV12-4,TRBJ1-6,14,CASSMTVKNSPLHF
TRBV10-3,TRBJ2-5,13,CAISPDSKETQYF
TRBV19,TRBJ1-1,18,CASSSGTGAWELRTEAFF
TRBV6-1,TRBJ2-2,15,CASSPLGPLTGELFF
TRBV24-1,TRBJ1-2,13,CATSDSGSHGYTF
TRBV19,TRBJ2-6,15,CASSSRTGGANVLTF
TRBV7-2,TRBJ2-7,15,CASSPLAGYSYEQYF
TRBV7-9,TRBJ2-7,17,CASSLAHIGGRSNEQYF
TRBV9,TRBJ1-3,18,CASSTRDGVPFSGNTIYF
TRBV7-3,TRBJ1-1,15,CASSFNNRVNTEAFF
TRBV5-1,TRBJ2-7,14,CASSRPPDSYEQYF
TRBV29-1,TRBJ2-7,11,CSVVQGYEQYF
TRBV6-6,TRBJ2-7,17,CASSSRQGGGLVREQYF
TRBV5-1,TRBJ2-2,14,CASSLDFNTGELFF
TRBV2,TRBJ2-5,14,CASSSGTIQETQYF
TRBV9,TRBJ1-1,15,CASSFSGTGKTEAFF
TRBV6-5,TRBJ2-7,13,CASSSGTARTLYF
TRBV6-5,TRBJ2-5,14,CASSEGGGWETQYF
TRBV7-2,TRBJ1-2,12,CASSLEASVATF
TRBV7-9,TRBJ1-1,16,CASSHRDRGMNTEAFF